This TCR beta chain comes out of a study of CXCR3-negative and CXCR3-positive naive CD8 T cells. Broader study findings: Naive CXCR3-positive and CXCR3-negative cells shared TRBV-TRBJ usage; memory cells diverged. Naive subsets had comparable surface CD5; TCR strength was inferred from TRB CDR3 properties. Each naive subset displayed comparably high diversity, whereas memory CD8+ cells displayed much lower diversity.

On this clonotype itself: Its antigen is undetermined.

The CDR3 spans 14 residues. Researchers prepared the TRB cDNA libraries using 5' RACE with UMI labels. TCRdb reanalyzed the 5' RACE reads, giving one entry per CDR3 protein sequence and no DNA. The sample data list around 40,000 distinct CDR3 sequences. Material for sequencing was memory CD8+ T cells from blood. The chain uses TRBV12-3 or TRBV12-4 and TRBJ2-3; without DNA, the TCRdb call of TRBD2 cannot be checked. The receptor was isolated from a human donor in good health. Some clones in this sample may be carry-over from other donors' samples. CDR3 residues: CASSFVSDPDTQYF.